This entry lists 11 T cell receptor beta chains sequenced from one sample in a study of blood T cell repertoires in COVID-19. The assay was immunoSEQ multiplex PCR, and TCRdb's table has in-frame clones only and misses some. The repertoire has about 170,000 clones, roughly 79% of them found once; the top ten carry about a fifth. Sample: peripheral blood. The receptors originated from a woman aged 80 or over with acute or convalescent COVID-19.

This clone has only a few counts. The chain links TRBV18 to TRBJ2-1; D remains ambiguous. The germline V gene has CDR1 KGHSH and CDR2 LQKENI. V lost 3 bases and J 7 bases, leaving 7 bases between the germline ends. This CDR3 region has 12 residues. CDR3 sequence (DNA): TGTGCCAGCTCACCGGCGAGGAATGAGCAGTTCTTC. Its translation: CASSPARNEQFF.

V gene TRBV10-3 combines with J gene TRBJ2-7; TRBD2 aligns across 15 bases. Trimming cost V 2 bases and J 2 bases; bases outside gene matches: 7. The CDR3 is 18 amino acids. Germline assignment: CDR1 ENHRY and CDR2 SYGVKD. CDR3 sequence: CAISEPGLAGGSPYEQYF. The CDR3 nucleotides read TGTGCCATCAGTGAGCCAGGACTAGCGGGAGGGTCCCCCTACGAGCAGTACTTC.

This rearrangement joins TRBV2 to TRBJ2-7; D possibly corresponds to TRBD1 (7 bases). This CDR3 spans 13 amino acids. The germline gives CDR1 SNHLY, CDR2 FYNNEI. V gave up 5 bases and J gave up 3 bases, with 11 bases separating them. For the CDR3, the DNA is TGTGCCAGCAGTTGGCAGGGGGGCTACGAGCAGTACTTC. Its protein is CASSWQGGYEQYF.

The sample holds one count of this clone. This chain uses TRBV25-1 with TRBJ1-5; D might be TRBD1 (5 bases). The CDR3 is 18 residues long. V lost 6 bases and J lost 9, with 30 bases in between. In germline, CDR1 is MGHDK, CDR2 SYGVNS. For the CDR3, the DNA is TGTGCCAGCAGCGCCCCCAGGGCAGAAGAACAGAGCATAGGGCCCCAGCATTTT. As protein: CASSAPRAEEQSIGPQHF.

The genes are TRBV7-2 and TRBJ1-5, with a tentative D call TRBD1 (5 bases). Germline-derived CDR1 and CDR2 are SGHTA and FQGNSA. V shed 4 bases and J shed 7 bases, with 17 bases lying between them. The CDR3 is 15 amino acids. In DNA, the CDR3 is TGTGCCAGCAGCTCGGGGACTCGGGAGGGACAGCCCCAGCATTTT. It encodes CASSSGTREGQPQHF. The full variable domain, its missing parts supplied by reference TRBV7-2 and TRBJ1-5, is GAGVSQSPSNKVTEKGKDVELRCDPISGHTALYWYRQSLGQGLEFLIYFQGNSAPDKSGLPSDRFSAERTGGSVSTLTIQRTQQEDSAVYLCASSSGTREGQPQHFGDGTRLSIL.

The V and J genes are TRBV11-2 and TRBJ1-2, with D maybe TRBD1 (6 bases). This CDR3 has 15 residues. Germline values: CDR1 SGHAT, CDR2 FQNNGV. The V and J ends lost 6 bases and 7 bases respectively, with 21 bases between them. CDR3 nucleotide sequence: TGTGCCAGCAGACGAGTGGGGGGGCTTTTCAGTGGCTACACCTTC. Translation: CASRRVGGLFSGYTF.

The CDR3 region is CASSRQGASGNTIYF. The CDR3 region has the DNA TGTGCCAGCTCACGACAGGGGGCGAGTGGAAACACCATATATTTT. The chain couples TRBV18 to TRBJ1-3; 10 bases fit TRBD1. This CDR3 has 15 residues. The germline V gene encodes CDR1 KGHSH and CDR2 LQKENI. Trimming cost V 4 bases and J 3 bases; bases outside gene matches: 3.

The rearrangement uses TRBV5-1 and TRBJ1-4; D is ambiguous. V was cut by 0 bases and J by 8 bases, with 14 bases left in between. Germline CDR1 SGHRS, CDR2 YFSETQ. This CDR3 is built from 15 residues. CDR3: CASSLGPGEEEKLFF. The CDR3 nucleotides read TGCGCCAGCAGCTTGGGTCCGGGTGAAGAGGAAAAACTGTTTTTT.

V is TRBV9 and J is TRBJ2-1, with 9 bases matching TRBD2. This CDR3 contains 14 residues. After removal of 2 bases from V and 5 bases from J, the junction contained 2 bases not matched to a gene. In germline, CDR1 is SGDLS, CDR2 YYNGEE. CDR3: CASSVLAGNNEQFF. The CDR3 DNA follows: TGTGCCAGCAGCGTCCTAGCGGGAAACAATGAGCAGTTCTTC.

The DNA for the CDR3 is TGTGCCAGCAGTGAAAACCGCGGGAGAGGCTACGAGCAGTACTTC. Its translation is CASSENRGRGYEQYF. This sequence joins TRBV6-1 and TRBJ2-7; 7 nucleotides line up with TRBD2. The length of the CDR3 is 15 residues. V dropped 2 bases and J dropped 3; count of bases not matched to a gene: 7. CDR1 and CDR2 (germline): MNHNS, SASEGT.

The V and J genes are TRBV9 and TRBJ2-1, with 7 positions matching TRBD1. Germline V gene lookup returns CDR1 SGDLS and CDR2 YYNGEE. Unmatched junction bases numbered 7, after V lost 4 bases and J lost 6 bases. This CDR3 is 14 amino acids long. This chain's CDR3 is CASSIRDSRNEQFF. As DNA, the CDR3 is TGTGCCAGCAGCATCCGGGACAGCCGCAATGAGCAGTTCTTC.